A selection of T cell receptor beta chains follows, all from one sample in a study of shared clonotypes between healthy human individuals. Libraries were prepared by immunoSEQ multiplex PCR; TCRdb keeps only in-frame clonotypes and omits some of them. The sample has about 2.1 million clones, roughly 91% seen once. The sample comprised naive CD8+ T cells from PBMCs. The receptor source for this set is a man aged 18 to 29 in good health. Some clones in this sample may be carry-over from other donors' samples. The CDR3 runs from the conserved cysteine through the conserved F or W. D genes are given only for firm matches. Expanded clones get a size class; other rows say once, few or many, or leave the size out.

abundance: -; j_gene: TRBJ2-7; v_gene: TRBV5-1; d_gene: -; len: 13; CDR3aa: CASSFGRPYEQYF; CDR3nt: TGCGCCAGCAGCTTTGGCAGACCCTACGAGCAGTACTTC
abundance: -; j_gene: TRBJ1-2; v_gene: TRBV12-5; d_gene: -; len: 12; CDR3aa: CASGLVSSSLTF; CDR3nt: TGTGCTAGTGGTTTGGTCTCCAGTAGCCTCACCTTC
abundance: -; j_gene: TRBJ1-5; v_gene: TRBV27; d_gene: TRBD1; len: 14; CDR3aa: CASSPRQGNQPQHF; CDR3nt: TGTGCCAGCAGTCCTAGACAGGGGAATCAGCCCCAGCATTTT
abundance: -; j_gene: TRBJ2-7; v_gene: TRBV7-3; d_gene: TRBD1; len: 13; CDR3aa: CASSSDRGHEQYF; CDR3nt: TGTGCCAGCAGCTCGGACAGGGGCCACGAGCAGTACTTC
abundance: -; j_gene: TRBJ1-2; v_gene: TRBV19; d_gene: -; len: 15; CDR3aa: CATYGITLPNYGYTF; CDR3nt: TGTGCCACTTATGGGATTACCCTTCCTAACTATGGCTACACCTTC
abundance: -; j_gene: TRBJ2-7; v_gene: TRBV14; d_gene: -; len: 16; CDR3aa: CASSLSLDPGSYEQYF; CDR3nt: TGTGCCAGCAGCCTCAGTTTGGACCCGGGGTCCTACGAGCAGTACTTC
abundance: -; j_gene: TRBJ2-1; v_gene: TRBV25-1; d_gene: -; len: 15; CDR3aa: CASSGGHSSYNEQFF; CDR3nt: TGTGCCAGCAGTGGGGGGCATAGCTCCTACAATGAGCAGTTCTTC
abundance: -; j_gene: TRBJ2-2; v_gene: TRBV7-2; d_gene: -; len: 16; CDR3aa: CASSLYSQGLTGELFF; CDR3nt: TGTGCCAGCAGCTTATATTCACAGGGCCTCACCGGGGAGCTGTTTTTT
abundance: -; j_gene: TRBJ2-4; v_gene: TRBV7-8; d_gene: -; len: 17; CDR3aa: CASSTPVIGAESNIQYF; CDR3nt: TGTGCCAGCAGCACACCCGTCATTGGGGCGGAAAGTAACATTCAGTACTTC
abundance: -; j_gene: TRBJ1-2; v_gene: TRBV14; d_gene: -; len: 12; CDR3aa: CASRTGNYGYTF; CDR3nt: TGTGCCAGCAGAACAGGTAACTATGGCTACACCTTC
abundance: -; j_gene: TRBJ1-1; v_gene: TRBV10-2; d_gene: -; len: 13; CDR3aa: CASSEIRAAEAFF; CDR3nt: TGCGCCAGCAGTGAAATACGGGCAGCTGAAGCTTTCTTT
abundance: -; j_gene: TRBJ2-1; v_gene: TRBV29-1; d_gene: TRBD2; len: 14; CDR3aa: CSVSTSGWIDEQFF; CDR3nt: TGCAGCGTTTCGACTAGCGGGTGGATTGATGAGCAGTTCTTC
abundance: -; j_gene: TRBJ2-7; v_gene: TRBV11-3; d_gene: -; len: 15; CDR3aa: CASSLVGGGPDEQYF; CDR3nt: TGTGCCAGCAGCCTCGTCGGGGGAGGCCCGGACGAGCAGTACTTC
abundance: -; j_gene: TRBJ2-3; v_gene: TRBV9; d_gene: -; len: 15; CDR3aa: CASSVEGRGTDTQYF; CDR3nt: TGTGCCAGCAGCGTAGAGGGCAGGGGCACAGATACGCAGTATTTT
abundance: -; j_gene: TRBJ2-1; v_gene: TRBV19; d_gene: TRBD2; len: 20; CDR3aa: CASSTGTSGREMSSYNEQFF; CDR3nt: TGTGCCAGTAGTACCGGGACTAGCGGGAGGGAAATGAGCTCCTACAATGAGCAGTTCTTC
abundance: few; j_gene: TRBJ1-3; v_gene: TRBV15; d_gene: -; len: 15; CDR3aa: CATSRDRGAGNTIYF; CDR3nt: TGTGCCACCAGCAGAGATCGGGGGGCTGGAAACACCATATATTTT
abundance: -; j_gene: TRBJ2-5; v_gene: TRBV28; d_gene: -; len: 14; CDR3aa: CASSFRGYQETQYF; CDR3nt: TGTGCCAGCAGTTTTCGAGGGTACCAAGAGACCCAGTACTTC
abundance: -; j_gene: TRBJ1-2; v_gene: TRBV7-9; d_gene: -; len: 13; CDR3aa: CASSVAGNYGYTF; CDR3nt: TGTGCCAGCAGCGTAGCTGGGAACTATGGCTACACCTTC
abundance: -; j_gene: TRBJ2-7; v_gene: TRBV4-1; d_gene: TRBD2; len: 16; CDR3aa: CASAPLTSGSSYEQYF; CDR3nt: TGCGCCAGCGCCCCCTTAACTAGCGGGAGCTCCTACGAGCAGTACTTC
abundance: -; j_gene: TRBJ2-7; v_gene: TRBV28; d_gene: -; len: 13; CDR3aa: CASSFRPGSEQYF; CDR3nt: TGTGCCAGCAGTTTTCGGCCGGGGTCCGAGCAGTACTTC
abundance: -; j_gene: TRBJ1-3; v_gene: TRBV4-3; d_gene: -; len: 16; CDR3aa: CASSQVGFQLGNTIYF; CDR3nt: TGCGCCAGCAGCCAAGTAGGCTTTCAATTGGGAAACACCATATATTTT
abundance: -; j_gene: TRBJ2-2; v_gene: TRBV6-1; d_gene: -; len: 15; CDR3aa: CASRGEGANTGELFF; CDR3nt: TGTGCCAGCAGGGGAGAGGGGGCGAACACCGGGGAGCTGTTTTTT
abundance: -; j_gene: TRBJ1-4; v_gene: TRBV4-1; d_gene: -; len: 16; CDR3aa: CASRTGSGNTNEKLFF; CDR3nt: TGCGCCAGCAGAACAGGCAGTGGAAACACTAATGAAAAACTGTTTTTT
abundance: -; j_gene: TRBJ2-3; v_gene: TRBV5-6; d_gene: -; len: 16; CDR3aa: CASSLRGSGGPDTQYF; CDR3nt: TGTGCCAGCAGCTTGCGGGGAAGTGGGGGCCCAGATACGCAGTATTTT
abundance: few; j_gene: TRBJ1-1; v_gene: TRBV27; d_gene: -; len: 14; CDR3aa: CASSLRVANTEAFF; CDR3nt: TGTGCCAGCAGCCTCAGGGTGGCGAACACTGAAGCTTTCTTT
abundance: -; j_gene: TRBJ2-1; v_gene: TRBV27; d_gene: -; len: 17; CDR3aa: CASSHPRDSPEGNEQFF; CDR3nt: TGTGCCAGCAGTCATCCCCGGGATAGCCCGGAGGGCAATGAGCAGTTCTTC
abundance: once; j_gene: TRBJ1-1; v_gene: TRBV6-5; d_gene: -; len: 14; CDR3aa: CASSYSEGVTEAFF; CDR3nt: TGTGCCAGCAGTTACTCCGAGGGTGTAACTGAAGCTTTCTTT
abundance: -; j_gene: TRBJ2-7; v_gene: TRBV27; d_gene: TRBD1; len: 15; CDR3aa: CASSSRDSVTYEQYF; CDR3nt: TGTGCCAGCAGTTCTCGGGACAGCGTCACCTACGAGCAGTACTTC
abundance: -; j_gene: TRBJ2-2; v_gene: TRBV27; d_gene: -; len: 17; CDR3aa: CASRLYDINVDTGELFF; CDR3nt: TGTGCCAGCAGGCTCTACGACATAAATGTCGACACCGGGGAGCTGTTTTTT
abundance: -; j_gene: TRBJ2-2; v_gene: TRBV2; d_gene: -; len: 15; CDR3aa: CASSVWGSGTGELFF; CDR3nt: TGTGCCAGCAGTGTTTGGGGGTCAGGCACCGGGGAGCTGTTTTTT
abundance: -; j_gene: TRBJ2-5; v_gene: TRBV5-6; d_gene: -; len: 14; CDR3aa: CASSLMGRIETQYF; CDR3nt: TGTGCCAGCAGCTTGATGGGGCGGATTGAGACCCAGTACTTC
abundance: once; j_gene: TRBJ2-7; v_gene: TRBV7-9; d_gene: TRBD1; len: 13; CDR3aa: CASSSWDRVKQYF; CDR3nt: TGTGCCAGCAGCTCCTGGGACAGGGTTAAGCAGTACTTC
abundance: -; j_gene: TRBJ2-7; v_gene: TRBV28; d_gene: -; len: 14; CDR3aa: CASTPDPGSYEQYF; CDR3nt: TGTGCCAGCACTCCAGATCCCGGCTCCTACGAGCAGTACTTC
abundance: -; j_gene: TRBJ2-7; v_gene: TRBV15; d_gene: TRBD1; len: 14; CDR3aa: CATSREDRVREQYF; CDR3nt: TGTGCCACCAGCAGAGAGGACAGGGTTAGGGAGCAGTACTTC
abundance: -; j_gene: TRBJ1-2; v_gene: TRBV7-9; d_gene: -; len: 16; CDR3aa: CASSLDPGQGMRNYTF; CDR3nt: TGTGCCAGCAGCTTAGACCCTGGGCAGGGAATGAGGAACTACACCTTC
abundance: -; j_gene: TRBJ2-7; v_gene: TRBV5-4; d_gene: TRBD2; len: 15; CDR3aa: CASSFKREVGYEQYF; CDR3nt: TGTGCCAGCAGCTTTAAGCGGGAGGTTGGATACGAGCAGTACTTC
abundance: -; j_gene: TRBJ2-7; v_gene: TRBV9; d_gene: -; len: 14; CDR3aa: CASSVGGSPYEQYF; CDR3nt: TGTGCCAGCAGCGTAGGGGGCTCCCCCTACGAGCAGTACTTC
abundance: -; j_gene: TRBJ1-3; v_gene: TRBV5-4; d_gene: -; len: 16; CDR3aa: CASTSGPGSSGNTIYF; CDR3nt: TGTGCCAGCACCTCCGGGCCAGGGAGCTCTGGAAACACCATATATTTT
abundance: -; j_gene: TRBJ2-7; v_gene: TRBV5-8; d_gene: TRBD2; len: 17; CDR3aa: CASSAGVGRASTYEQYF; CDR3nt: TGTGCCAGCAGCGCGGGAGTCGGGAGGGCCTCCACCTACGAGCAGTACTTC
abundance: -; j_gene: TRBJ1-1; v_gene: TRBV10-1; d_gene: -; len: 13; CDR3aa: CASSDGQNTEAFF; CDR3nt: TGCGCCAGCAGTGATGGACAGAACACTGAAGCTTTCTTT
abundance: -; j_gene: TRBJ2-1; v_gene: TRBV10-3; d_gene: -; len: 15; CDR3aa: CAISELGAAPDEQFF; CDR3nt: TGTGCCATCAGTGAGCTGGGGGCAGCCCCGGATGAGCAGTTCTTC
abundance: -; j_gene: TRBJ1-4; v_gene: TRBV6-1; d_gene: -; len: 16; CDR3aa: CASSDIVTSGWEKLFF; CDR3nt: TGTGCCAGCAGTGATATTGTCACATCGGGTTGGGAAAAACTGTTTTTT
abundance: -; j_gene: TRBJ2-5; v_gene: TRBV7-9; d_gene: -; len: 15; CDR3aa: CASSHPEPPRETQYF; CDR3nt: TGTGCCAGCAGCCACCCTGAGCCCCCCCGAGAGACCCAGTACTTC
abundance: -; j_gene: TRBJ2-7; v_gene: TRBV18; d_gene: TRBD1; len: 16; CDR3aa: CASSPMDRAALGEQYF; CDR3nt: TGTGCCAGCTCACCAATGGACAGGGCGGCCCTCGGCGAGCAGTACTTC
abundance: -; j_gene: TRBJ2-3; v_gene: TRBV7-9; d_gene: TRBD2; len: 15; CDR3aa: CASSLVSGSTDTQYF; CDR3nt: TGTGCCAGCAGCTTAGTTAGCGGGAGCACAGATACGCAGTATTTT
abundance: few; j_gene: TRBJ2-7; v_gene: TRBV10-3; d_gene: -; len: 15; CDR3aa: CAISGSGAPSYEQYF; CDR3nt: TGTGCCATCAGTGGTTCGGGGGCTCCCTCCTACGAGCAGTACTTC
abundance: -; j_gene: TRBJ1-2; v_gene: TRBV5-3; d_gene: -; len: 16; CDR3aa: CARSPAGGGRSYGYTF; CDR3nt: TGTGCCAGAAGTCCCGCGGGAGGGGGTAGGTCCTATGGCTACACCTTC
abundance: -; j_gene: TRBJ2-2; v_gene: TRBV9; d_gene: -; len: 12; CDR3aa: CASSLRAGELFF; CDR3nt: TGTGCCAGCAGCCTCCGGGCCGGGGAGCTGTTTTTT
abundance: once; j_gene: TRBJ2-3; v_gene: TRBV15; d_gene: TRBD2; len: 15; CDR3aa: CATSRTSGSQDTQYF; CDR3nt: TGTGCCACCAGCAGAACTAGCGGTTCACAAGATACGCAGTATTTT
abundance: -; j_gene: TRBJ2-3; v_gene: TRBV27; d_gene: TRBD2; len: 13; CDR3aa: CATSHGGVDTQYF; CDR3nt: TGTGCCACCTCCCATGGGGGGGTAGATACGCAGTATTTT
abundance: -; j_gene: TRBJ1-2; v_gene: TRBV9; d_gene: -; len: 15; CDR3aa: CASSVVAGAGYGYTF; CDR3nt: TGTGCCAGCAGCGTAGTGGCAGGGGCGGGCTATGGCTACACCTTC
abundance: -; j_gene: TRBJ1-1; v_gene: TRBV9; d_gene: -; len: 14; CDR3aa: CASSVRDNNTEAFF; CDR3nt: TGTGCCAGCAGCGTACGGGACAATAACACTGAAGCTTTCTTT
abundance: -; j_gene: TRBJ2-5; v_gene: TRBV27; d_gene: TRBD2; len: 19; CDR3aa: CASSPRAGVVQRPQETQYF; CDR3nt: TGTGCCAGCAGTCCCCGGGCGGGAGTTGTCCAACGTCCCCAAGAGACCCAGTACTTC
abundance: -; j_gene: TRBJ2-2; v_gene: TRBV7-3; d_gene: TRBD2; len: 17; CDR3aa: CASSTYLAGGNTGELFF; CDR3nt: TGTGCCAGCAGCACCTATCTAGCGGGAGGAAACACCGGGGAGCTGTTTTTT
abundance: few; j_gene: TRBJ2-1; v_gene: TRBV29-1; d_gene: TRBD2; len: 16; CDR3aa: CSAPLEVAGVYNEQFF; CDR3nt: TGCAGCGCCCCGTTGGAGGTAGCGGGAGTATACAATGAGCAGTTCTTC
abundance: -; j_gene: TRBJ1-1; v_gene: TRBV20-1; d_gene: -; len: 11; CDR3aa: CSASSETEAFF; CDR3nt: TGCAGTGCTAGTTCCGAAACTGAAGCTTTCTTT
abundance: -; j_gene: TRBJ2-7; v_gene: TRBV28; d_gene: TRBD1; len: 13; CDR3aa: CASSLGGINEQYF; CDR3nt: TGTGCCAGCAGCTTAGGGGGCATCAACGAGCAGTACTTC
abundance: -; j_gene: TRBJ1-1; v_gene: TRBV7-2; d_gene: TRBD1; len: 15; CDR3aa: CASSLGTGVNTEAFF; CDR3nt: TGTGCCAGCAGCTTAGGGACAGGAGTGAACACTGAAGCTTTCTTT
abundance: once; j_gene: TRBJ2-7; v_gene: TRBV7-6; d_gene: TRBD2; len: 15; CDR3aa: CASSWTSTYSYEQYF; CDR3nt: TGTGCCAGCAGTTGGACTAGCACCTACTCCTACGAGCAGTACTTC